This entry is about one T cell receptor beta chain. Antigen specificity is unknown. V was trimmed by 2 bases and J by 0 bases, leaving 8 bases between them. The CDR3 runs 15 residues. Germline CDR1 SEHNR, CDR2 FQNEAQ (reference sequence). This specimen belongs to a study of blood T cells in healthy people across ages. General study points: Fewer expanded clones and more diversity marked long-lived versus aged donors. The study regarded diversity estimates from one million T cells as underestimates.

Combining a sample-barcoded 5' primer with a J-beta primer mix, a second PCR ran for 7 to 11 cycles. TCRdb analysed the 5' RACE reads with MiXCR anew, one entry per CDR3 protein. The profile shows 1,500,000 or so distinct CDR3 sequences, roughly 59% of them singletons. The V gene is TRBV7-9, the J gene TRBJ2-1; D uncertain. The material sequenced was blood. This TCR was recovered from a man between 18 and 29 years old in good health. CDR3 nucleotide sequence: TGTGCCAGCAGCTTATTCCAAAACTCCTACAATGAGCAGTTCTTC. The encoded protein is CASSLFQNSYNEQFF.